The 3 T cell receptor beta chains listed next were all sequenced from one sample in a study of PD-1 blockade in classical Hodgkin lymphoma. Here immunoSEQ multiplex PCR was the method, and the copy in TCRdb shows in-frame clones only, minus some. The sample lists 20,000 to 25,000 clones, roughly 71% occurring once. Noted time point: cycle 4 day 1 (C4D1), after less than 7 weeks of nivolumab. Brentuximab vedotin exposure varied among the patients, all of whom had relapsed after autologous stem cell transplantation. The sample was peripheral blood mononuclear cells (PBMCs), taken before the fourth cycle of nivolumab. These receptors all come from a human donor with classical Hodgkin lymphoma.

In this sample, this clone turned up once. V and J are TRBV11-2 and TRBJ2-1; 9 bases are a match to TRBD2. The CDR3 length is 16 residues. The V segment lost 3 bases and the J segment 5 bases; nucleotides outside the gene matches: 8. Germline V gives CDR1 SGHAT, CDR2 FQNNGV. The CDR3 protein is CASSFYVLAGDNEQFF. CDR3 DNA: TGTGCCAGCAGCTTCTACGTGTTAGCGGGGGACAATGAGCAGTTCTTC.

This rearrangement joins TRBV30 to TRBJ1-5; 10 bases line up with TRBD1. The V gene's germline CDR1 is GTSNPN and CDR2 SVGIG (reference sequence). Trimming at V came to 5 bases and at J to 1 base, leaving 8 bases not matched to a gene. This CDR3 region has 16 residues. The CDR3 DNA is TGTGCCTGGGGCCGGGACAGGGGTATAAGCAATCAGCCCCAGCATTTT. This encodes CAWGRDRGISNQPQHF.

This rearrangement joins TRBV18 to TRBJ1-1; 9 nucleotides align to TRBD1. CDR1 is KGHSH and CDR2 is LQKENI in the germline V gene. The V segment lost 4 bases and the J segment 1 base; nucleotides outside the gene matches: 4. CDR3 length: 15 amino acids. The CDR3 is CASSLGTGKNTEAFF. CDR3 DNA sequence: TGTGCCAGCTCACTGGGGACAGGGAAGAACACTGAAGCTTTCTTT.